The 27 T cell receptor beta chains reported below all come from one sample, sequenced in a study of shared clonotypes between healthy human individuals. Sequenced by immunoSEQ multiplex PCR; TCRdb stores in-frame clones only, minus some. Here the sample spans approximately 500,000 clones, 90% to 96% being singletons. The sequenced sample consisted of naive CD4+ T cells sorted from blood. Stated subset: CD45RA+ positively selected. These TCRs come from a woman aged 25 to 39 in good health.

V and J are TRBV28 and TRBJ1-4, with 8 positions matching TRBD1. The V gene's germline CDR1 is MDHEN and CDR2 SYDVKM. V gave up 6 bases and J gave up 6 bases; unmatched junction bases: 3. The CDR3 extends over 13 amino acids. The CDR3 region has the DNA TGTGCCAGCAGATCGACAGGGGATGAAAAACTGTTTTTT. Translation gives CASRSTGDEKLFF.

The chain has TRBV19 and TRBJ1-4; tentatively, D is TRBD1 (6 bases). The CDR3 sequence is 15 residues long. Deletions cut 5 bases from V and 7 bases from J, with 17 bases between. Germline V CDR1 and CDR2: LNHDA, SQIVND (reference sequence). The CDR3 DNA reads TGTGCCAGTAGTGCCCTACAGGGAAGGAGTGAAAAACTGTTTTTT. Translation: CASSALQGRSEKLFF.

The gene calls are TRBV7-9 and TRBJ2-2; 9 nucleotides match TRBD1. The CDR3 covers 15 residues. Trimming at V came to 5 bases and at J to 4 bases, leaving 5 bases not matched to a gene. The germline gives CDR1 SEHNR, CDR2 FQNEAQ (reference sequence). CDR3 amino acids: CASSEGQGATGELFF. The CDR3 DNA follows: TGTGCCAGCAGCGAGGGACAGGGCGCCACCGGGGAGCTGTTTTTT.

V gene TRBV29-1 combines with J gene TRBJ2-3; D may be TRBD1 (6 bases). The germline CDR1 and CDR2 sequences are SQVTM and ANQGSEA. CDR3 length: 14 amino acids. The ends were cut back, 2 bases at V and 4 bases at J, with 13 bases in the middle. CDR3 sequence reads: CSVETGFLADTQYF. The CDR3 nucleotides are TGCAGCGTTGAAACAGGGTTCCTCGCAGATACGCAGTATTTT.

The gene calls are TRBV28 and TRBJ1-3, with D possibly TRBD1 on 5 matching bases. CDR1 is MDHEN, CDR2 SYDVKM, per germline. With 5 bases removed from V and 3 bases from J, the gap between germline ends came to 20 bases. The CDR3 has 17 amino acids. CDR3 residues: CASSSLLGTGDGNTIYF. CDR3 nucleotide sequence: TGTGCCAGCAGTAGTCTCCTAGGGACCGGAGATGGAAACACCATATATTTT.

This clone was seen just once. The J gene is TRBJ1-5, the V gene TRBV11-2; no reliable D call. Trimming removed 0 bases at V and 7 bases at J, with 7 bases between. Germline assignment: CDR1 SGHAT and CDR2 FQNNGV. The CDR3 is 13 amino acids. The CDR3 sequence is CASSLDKRQPQHF. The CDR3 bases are TGTGCCAGCAGCTTAGATAAAAGACAGCCCCAGCATTTT.

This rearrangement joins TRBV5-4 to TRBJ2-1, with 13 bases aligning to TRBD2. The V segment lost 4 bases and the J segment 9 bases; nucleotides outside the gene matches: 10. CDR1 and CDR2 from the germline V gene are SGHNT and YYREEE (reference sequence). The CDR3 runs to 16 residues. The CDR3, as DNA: TGTGCCAGCAGCCCCCCCGGGACTAGCGGGAAAGGTGAGCAGTTCTTC. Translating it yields CASSPPGTSGKGEQFF. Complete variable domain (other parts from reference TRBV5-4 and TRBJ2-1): ETGVTQSPTHLIKTRGQQVTLRCSSQSGHNTVSWYQQALGQGPQFIFQYYREEENGRGNFPPRFSGLQFPNYSSELNVNALELDDSALYLCASSPPGTSGKGEQFFGPGTRLTVL.

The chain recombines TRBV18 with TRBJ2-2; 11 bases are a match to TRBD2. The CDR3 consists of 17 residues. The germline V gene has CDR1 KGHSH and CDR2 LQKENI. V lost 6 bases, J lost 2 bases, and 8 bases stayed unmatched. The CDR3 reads CASSPGLAGYNTGELFF. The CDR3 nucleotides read TGTGCCAGCTCCCCTGGACTAGCGGGCTACAACACCGGGGAGCTGTTTTTT.

For the CDR3, the DNA is TGTGCCAGCAGCCGTGGACAGGGGTTCTATGGCTACACCTTC. Translating it yields CASSRGQGFYGYTF. The rearrangement uses TRBV13 and TRBJ1-2, with TRBD1 matching over 9 bases. The germline CDR1 and CDR2 sequences are PRHDT and FYEKMQ (reference sequence). The V gene end was trimmed by 5 bases and the J gene end by 4 bases; junction bases not matched to a gene: 5. The CDR3 is 14 amino acids.

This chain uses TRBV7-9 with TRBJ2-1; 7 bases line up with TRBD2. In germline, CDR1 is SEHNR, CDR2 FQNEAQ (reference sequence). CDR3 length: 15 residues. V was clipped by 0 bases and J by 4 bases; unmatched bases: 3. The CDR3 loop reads CASSLAGGPYNEQFF. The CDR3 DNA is TGTGCCAGCAGCTTAGCGGGAGGGCCTTACAATGAGCAGTTCTTC.

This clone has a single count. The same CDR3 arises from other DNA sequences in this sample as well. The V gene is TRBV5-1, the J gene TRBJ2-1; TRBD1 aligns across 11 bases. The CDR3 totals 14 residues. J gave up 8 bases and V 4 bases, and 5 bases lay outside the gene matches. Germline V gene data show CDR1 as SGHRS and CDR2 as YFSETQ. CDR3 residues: CASSPGQGADEQFF. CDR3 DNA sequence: TGCGCCAGCAGCCCCGGACAGGGGGCAGATGAGCAGTTCTTC.

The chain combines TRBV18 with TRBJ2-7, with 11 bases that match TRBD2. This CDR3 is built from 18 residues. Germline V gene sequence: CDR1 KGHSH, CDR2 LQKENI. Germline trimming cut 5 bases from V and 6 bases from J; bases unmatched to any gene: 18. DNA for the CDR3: TGTGCCAGCTCATTCGGGACTAGCGGCTTCAGGAACCGGTCCGAGCAGTACTTC. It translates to CASSFGTSGFRNRSEQYF. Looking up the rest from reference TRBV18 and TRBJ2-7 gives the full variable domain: NAGVMQNPRHLVRRRGQEARLRCSPMKGHSHVYWYRQLPEEGLKFMVYLQKENIIDESGMPKERFSAEFPKEGPSILRIQQVVRGDSAAYFCASSFGTSGFRNRSEQYFGPGTRLTVT.

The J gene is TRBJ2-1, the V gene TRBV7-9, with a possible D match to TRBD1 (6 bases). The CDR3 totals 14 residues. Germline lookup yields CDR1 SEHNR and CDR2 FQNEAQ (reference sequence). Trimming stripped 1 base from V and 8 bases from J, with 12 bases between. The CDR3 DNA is TGTGCCAGCAGCTTAGTGGGCAGGGGCCATGAGCAGTTCTTC. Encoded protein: CASSLVGRGHEQFF.

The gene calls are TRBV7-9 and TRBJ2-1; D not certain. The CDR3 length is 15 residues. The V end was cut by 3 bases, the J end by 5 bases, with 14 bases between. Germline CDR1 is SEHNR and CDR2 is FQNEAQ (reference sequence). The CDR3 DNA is TGTGCCAGCAGCTTCAGGCTTGGGCTCGACAATGAGCAGTTCTTC. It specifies CASSFRLGLDNEQFF. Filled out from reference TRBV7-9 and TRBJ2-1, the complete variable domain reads DTGVSQNPRHKITKRGQNVTFRCDPISEHNRLYWYRQTLGQGPEFLTYFQNEAQLEKSRLLSDRFSAERPKGSFSTLEIQRTEQGDSAMYLCASSFRLGLDNEQFFGPGTRLTVL.

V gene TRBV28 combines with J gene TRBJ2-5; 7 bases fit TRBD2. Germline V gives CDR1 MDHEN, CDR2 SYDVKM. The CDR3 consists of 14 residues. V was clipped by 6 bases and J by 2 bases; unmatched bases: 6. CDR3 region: CASSPQAGQETQYF. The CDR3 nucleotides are TGTGCCAGCAGCCCTCAAGCGGGACAAGAGACCCAGTACTTC.

In DNA, the CDR3 is TGTGCCACGAGCCCTGACCCTAATGAAAAACTGTTTTTT. It translates to CATSPDPNEKLFF. V usage is TRBV15 and J usage is TRBJ1-4; D unclear. The CDR3 covers 13 residues. Per germline, CDR1 LNHNV and CDR2 YYDKDF (reference sequence). V was clipped by 9 bases and J by 3 bases, with 11 bases between them.

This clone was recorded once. Written as DNA, the CDR3 is TGTGCCAGTAGTATCGTGGTCAATAGCAATCAGCCCCAGCATTTT. It specifies CASSIVVNSNQPQHF. The rearrangement joins TRBV19 to TRBJ1-5, with unresolved D. Deletions cut 3 bases from V and 0 bases from J, with 9 bases between. This CDR3 spans 15 amino acids. From germline, CDR1 is LNHDA and CDR2 SQIVND (reference sequence).

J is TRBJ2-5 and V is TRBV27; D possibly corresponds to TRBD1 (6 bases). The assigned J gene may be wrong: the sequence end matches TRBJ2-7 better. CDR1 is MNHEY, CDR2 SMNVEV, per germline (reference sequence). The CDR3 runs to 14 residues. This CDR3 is CASSPTQGTYEQYF. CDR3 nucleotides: TGTGCCAGCAGTCCTACCCAGGGGACCTACGAGCAGTACTTC.

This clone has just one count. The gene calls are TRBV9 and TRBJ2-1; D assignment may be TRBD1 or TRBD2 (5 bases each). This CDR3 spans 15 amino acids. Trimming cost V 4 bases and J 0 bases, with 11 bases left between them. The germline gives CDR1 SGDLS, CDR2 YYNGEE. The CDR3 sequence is CASSRDGSSYNEQFF. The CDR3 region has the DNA TGTGCCAGCAGCCGGGACGGGTCCTCCTACAATGAGCAGTTCTTC.

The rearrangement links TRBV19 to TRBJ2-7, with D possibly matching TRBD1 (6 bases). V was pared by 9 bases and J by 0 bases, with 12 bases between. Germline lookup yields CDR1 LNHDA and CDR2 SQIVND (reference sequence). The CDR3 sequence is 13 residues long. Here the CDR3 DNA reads TGTGCCAGCAAGGGGGACCGCTCCTACGAGCAGTACTTC. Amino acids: CASKGDRSYEQYF.

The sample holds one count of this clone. The CDR3 nucleotides are TGTGCCAGCGCCCCCTTTGGGACTAGCGGGATAGAATCCTACGAGCAGTACTTC. Amino acid sequence: CASAPFGTSGIESYEQYF. The chain uses TRBV28 and TRBJ2-7; TRBD2 agrees at 13 bases. CDR1 is MDHEN and CDR2 is SYDVKM in the germline V gene. The CDR3 spans 18 residues. Trimming took 8 bases from V and 1 from J; bases not matched to a gene: 14.

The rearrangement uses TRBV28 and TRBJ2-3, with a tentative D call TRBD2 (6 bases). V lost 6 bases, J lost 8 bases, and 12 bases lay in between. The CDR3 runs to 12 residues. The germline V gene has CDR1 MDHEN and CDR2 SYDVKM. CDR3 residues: CASSRMGGTQYF. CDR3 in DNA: TGTGCCAGCAGCCGAATGGGAGGTACGCAGTATTTT.

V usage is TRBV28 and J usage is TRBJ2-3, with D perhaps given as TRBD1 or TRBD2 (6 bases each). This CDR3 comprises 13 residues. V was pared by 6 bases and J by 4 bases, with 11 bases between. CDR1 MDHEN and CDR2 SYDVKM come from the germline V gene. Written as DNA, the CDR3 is TGTGCCAGCAGGCTGGGGGGCGCAGATACGCAGTATTTT. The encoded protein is CASRLGGADTQYF.

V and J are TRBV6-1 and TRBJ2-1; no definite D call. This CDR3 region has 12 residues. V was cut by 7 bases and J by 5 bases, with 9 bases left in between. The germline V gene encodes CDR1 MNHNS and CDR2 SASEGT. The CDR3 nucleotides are TGTGCCAGCAAGGAATGGGACAATGAGCAGTTCTTC. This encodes CASKEWDNEQFF.

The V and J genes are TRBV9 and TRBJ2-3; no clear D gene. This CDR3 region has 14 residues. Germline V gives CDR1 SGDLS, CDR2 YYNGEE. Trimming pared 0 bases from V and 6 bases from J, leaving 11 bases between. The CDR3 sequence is CASSVGSSDDTQYF. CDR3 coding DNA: TGTGCCAGCAGCGTAGGTTCGAGCGACGATACGCAGTATTTT.

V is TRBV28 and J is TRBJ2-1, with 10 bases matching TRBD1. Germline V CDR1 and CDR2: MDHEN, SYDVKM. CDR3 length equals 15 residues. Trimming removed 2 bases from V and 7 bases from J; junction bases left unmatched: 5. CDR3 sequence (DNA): TGTGCCAGCAGTTTAGGCGGACAGGGGGGGAATGAGCAGTTCTTC. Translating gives CASSLGGQGGNEQFF.

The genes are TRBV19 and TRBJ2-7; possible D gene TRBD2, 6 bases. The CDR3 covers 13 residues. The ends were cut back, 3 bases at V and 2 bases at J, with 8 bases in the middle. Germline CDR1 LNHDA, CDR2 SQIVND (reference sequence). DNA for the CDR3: TGTGCCAGTAGTATGGGGAGGACCTACGAGCAGTACTTC. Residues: CASSMGRTYEQYF.